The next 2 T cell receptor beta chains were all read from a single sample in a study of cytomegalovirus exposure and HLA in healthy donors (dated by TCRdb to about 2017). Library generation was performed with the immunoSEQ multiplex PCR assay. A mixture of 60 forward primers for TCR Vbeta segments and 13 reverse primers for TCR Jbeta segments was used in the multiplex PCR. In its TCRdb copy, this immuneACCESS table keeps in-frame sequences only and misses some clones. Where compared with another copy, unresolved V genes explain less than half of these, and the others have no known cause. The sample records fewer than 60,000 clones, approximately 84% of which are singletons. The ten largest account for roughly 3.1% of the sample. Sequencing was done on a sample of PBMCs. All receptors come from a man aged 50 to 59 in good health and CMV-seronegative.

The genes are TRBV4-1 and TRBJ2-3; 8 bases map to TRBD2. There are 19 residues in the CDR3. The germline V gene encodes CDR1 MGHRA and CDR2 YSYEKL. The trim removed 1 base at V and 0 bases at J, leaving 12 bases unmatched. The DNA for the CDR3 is TGCGCCAGCAGCCAAGCGGGGGCAGCGGGGGCATCTAGCACAGATACGCAGTATTTT. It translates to CASSQAGAAGASSTDTQYF.

CDR3 bases: TGTGCCAGCAGCTTATGGGGGACAGGGGGCACAGATACGCAGTATTTT. Translated: CASSLWGTGGTDTQYF. The chain recombines TRBV7-9 with TRBJ2-3; 10 bases line up with TRBD1. This CDR3 comprises 16 residues. The J segment lost 1 base and the V segment lost 2 bases, leaving 3 bases of the junction unmatched. CDR1 and CDR2 from the germline V gene are SEHNR and FQNEAQ (reference sequence).